The next 23 T cell receptor beta chains were all read from a single sample in a study of PD-L1 blockade in urothelial cancer. Assay: immunoSEQ multiplex PCR; the TCRdb copy retains only in-frame clones and omits some. The table records roughly 50,000 clones, about 85% of them present only once. Regarding time point: pretreatment peripheral blood. The input for sequencing was PBMCs, taken around atezolizumab (anti-PD-L1) treatment. These receptors originate from a man aged 65 to 79 with urothelial cancer.

In this sample, this clone turned up a few times. This chain connects TRBV11-2 to TRBJ2-1; 9 bases are shared with TRBD2. With 3 bases clipped from V and 8 bases from J, the junction kept 8 bases outside the gene matches. From germline, CDR1 is SGHAT and CDR2 FQNNGV. The CDR3 spans 15 residues. In DNA form, the CDR3 reads TGTGCCAGCAGCTTGGGGCGGGAGGGCAGCGATGAGCAGTTCTTC. Translation gives CASSLGREGSDEQFF.

The chain joins TRBV4-2 to TRBJ1-2; the D gene is possibly TRBD1 (6 bases). V gave up 0 bases and J gave up 8 bases, with 22 bases separating them. Germline CDR1 LGHNA, CDR2 YNFKEQ. The CDR3 totals 17 residues. The CDR3 nucleotides are TGTGCCAGCAGCCAAGATGCAGCCGGGACACCTTATCGAGGCTACACCTTC. This encodes CASSQDAAGTPYRGYTF.

As DNA, the CDR3 is TGTGCCAGCAGTGGCCTAGGGGGCCGTACCGGGGAGCTGTTTTTT. Translation gives CASSGLGGRTGELFF. The V and J genes are TRBV2 and TRBJ2-2; 7 nucleotides agree with TRBD1. Germline CDR1 and CDR2: SNHLY and FYNNEI. The J segment lost 5 bases and the V segment lost 4 bases, leaving 7 bases of the junction unmatched. CDR3 length: 15 residues.

In DNA form, the CDR3 reads TGCGCCAGCAGCCTGAGTACCACCGACAGTCACACTGAAGCTTTCTTT. This gives the protein CASSLSTTDSHTEAFF. The rearrangement joins TRBV5-1 to TRBJ1-1; the D gene is possibly TRBD1 (5 bases). The ends were cut back, 4 bases at V and 3 bases at J, with 19 bases in the middle. This CDR3 is 16 amino acids long. Germline CDR1 SGHRS, CDR2 YFSETQ. Full variable domain (remainder filled in from reference TRBV5-1 and TRBJ1-1): KAGVTQTPRYLIKTRGQQVTLSCSPISGHRSVSWYQQTPGQGLQFLFEYFSETQRNKGNFPGRFSGRQFSNSRSEMNVSTLELGDSALYLCASSLSTTDSHTEAFFGQGTRLTVV.

This chain links TRBV30 with TRBJ2-7; 10 bases fit TRBD2. J was trimmed by 6 bases and V by 4 bases; bases with no gene match: 6. The CDR3 runs 13 residues. Germline V gene sequence: CDR1 GTSNPN, CDR2 SVGIG (reference sequence). CDR3 in amino acids: CAWTSGRASEQYF. DNA of the CDR3: TGTGCCTGGACGAGCGGGAGGGCCTCCGAGCAGTACTTC.

This CDR3 is CASSVPSGRNEQFF. As DNA, the CDR3 is TGTGCCAGCAGTGTGCCTAGCGGGAGAAATGAGCAGTTCTTC. The chain uses TRBV6-1 and TRBJ2-1, with TRBD2 matching over 10 bases. J gave up 7 bases and V 4 bases, and 4 bases lay outside the gene matches. The CDR3 covers 14 residues. The germline gives CDR1 MNHNS, CDR2 SASEGT.

V gene TRBV2 combines with J gene TRBJ2-1; tentative D call: TRBD1 (5 bases). V dropped 8 bases and J dropped 5 bases, with 10 bases sitting between them. The CDR3 sequence is 12 residues long. Germline assignment: CDR1 SNHLY and CDR2 FYNNEI. Written as DNA, the CDR3 is TGTGCCAGCGCCCGACAGAACAATGAGCAGTTCTTC. It yields the protein CASARQNNEQFF.

The chain is built from TRBV29-1 and TRBJ2-3, with 7 bases fitting TRBD1. The V segment lost 4 bases and the J segment 2 bases; nucleotides outside the gene matches: 6. The CDR3 consists of 14 residues. In germline, CDR1 is SQVTM, CDR2 ANQGSEA. CDR3 residues: CSVAPGQTTDTQYF. CDR3 coding DNA: TGCAGCGTTGCGCCGGGACAGACCACAGATACGCAGTATTTT.

This sequence joins TRBV7-3 and TRBJ2-3; the match to TRBD1 covers 8 bases. Germline V gives CDR1 SGHTA, CDR2 FQGTGA. V gave up 5 bases and J gave up 6 bases; unmatched junction bases: 10. This CDR3 has 15 amino acids. In DNA, the CDR3 is TGTGCCAGCAGCCCACGGACAGGGAAAGCGGATACGCAGTATTTT. Its translation is CASSPRTGKADTQYF.

The chain combines TRBV7-9 with TRBJ2-7, with D possibly being TRBD2 (5 bases). Germline V gene data show CDR1 as SEHNR and CDR2 as FQNEAQ (reference sequence). The CDR3 has 13 amino acids. The V end lost 5 bases, the J end lost 3 bases, and 11 bases lay between the germline ends. This chain's CDR3 is CASSHGGNYEQYF. CDR3 nucleotides: TGTGCCAGCAGCCACGGAGGCAACTACGAGCAGTACTTC.

This clone was detected a few times. The chain is built from TRBV6-4 and TRBJ2-2; TRBD2 matches 9 bases. Trimming took 0 bases from V and 4 from J; bases not matched to a gene: 0. The CDR3 loop spans 15 amino acids. Germline CDR1 reads MRHNA; CDR2 reads SNTAGT. The CDR3 bases are TGTGCCAGCAGTGACTCTAGCGGGAGCACCGGGGAGCTGTTTTTT. The encoded protein is CASSDSSGSTGELFF.

This chain links TRBV29-1 with TRBJ2-7; D is unclear. CDR3 length: 13 amino acids. Looked up from germline, CDR1 is SQVTM and CDR2 is ANQGSEA. With 5 bases removed from V and 0 bases from J, the gap between germline ends came to 11 bases. The CDR3 DNA is TGCAGCGTTAATAGCTTCCCCTCCTACGAGCAGTACTTC. It encodes CSVNSFPSYEQYF.

The chain joins TRBV2 to TRBJ2-5; the D gene is possibly TRBD2 (5 bases). V lost 6 bases to trimming and J lost 5 bases, with 10 bases between them. Per germline, CDR1 SNHLY and CDR2 FYNNEI. This CDR3 has 12 residues. The CDR3 loop is CASSPGSETQYF. The CDR3 nucleotides are TGTGCCAGCAGCCCGGGATCGGAGACCCAGTACTTC.

This clone appeared a single time. V gene TRBV23-1 combines with J gene TRBJ2-2; 9 nucleotides match TRBD1. TRBV23-1 has ORF status, its function being uncertain. Trimming at V came to 7 bases and at J to 6 bases, leaving 9 bases not matched to a gene. This CDR3 has 15 residues. CDR3 protein: CASTNGQGQAGELFF. CDR3 nucleotide sequence: TGCGCCAGCACCAACGGACAGGGGCAAGCCGGGGAGCTGTTTTTT.

This chain joins TRBV5-1 and TRBJ2-3; D is uncertain. V was cut by 4 bases and J by 0 bases, with 9 bases left in between. Germline CDR1 SGHRS, CDR2 YFSETQ. The CDR3 totals 14 residues. The CDR3 loop reads CASSRLPSTDTQYF. CDR3 bases: TGCGCCAGCAGCCGACTTCCTAGCACAGATACGCAGTATTTT. Variable domain in full (rest from reference TRBV5-1 and TRBJ2-3): KAGVTQTPRYLIKTRGQQVTLSCSPISGHRSVSWYQQTPGQGLQFLFEYFSETQRNKGNFPGRFSGRQFSNSRSEMNVSTLELGDSALYLCASSRLPSTDTQYFGPGTRLTVL.

The gene calls are TRBV2 and TRBJ2-2, with D uncertain. This CDR3 region has 14 residues. Germline assignment: CDR1 SNHLY and CDR2 FYNNEI. V was pared by 6 bases and J by 1 base, with 9 bases between. This chain's CDR3 is CASSAEQNTGELFF. The CDR3 coding sequence is TGTGCCAGCAGCGCCGAACAGAACACCGGGGAGCTGTTTTTT.

This clone came up a few times. V usage is TRBV2 and J usage is TRBJ2-1, with a weak D call TRBD2 (5 bases). There are 13 residues in the CDR3. The germline V gene encodes CDR1 SNHLY and CDR2 FYNNEI. Trimming took off 3 bases at V and 11 bases at J, with 14 bases between the two ends. The CDR3 spells CASSDVGDVKQFF. Written as DNA, the CDR3 is TGTGCCAGCAGTGATGTGGGAGACGTAAAGCAGTTCTTC.

The rearrangement joins TRBV5-6 to TRBJ1-1; a possible D gene is TRBD1 (5 bases). V shed 4 bases and J shed 7 bases, with 20 bases lying between them. The CDR3 runs 15 residues. CDR1 is SGHDT and CDR2 is YYEEEE in the germline V gene. This CDR3 is CASSPPLGEGIEAFF. CDR3 coding DNA: TGTGCCAGCAGCCCGCCTTTGGGGGAGGGGATTGAAGCTTTCTTT.

This clone was detected a few times. The chain joins TRBV6-1 to TRBJ2-7; the D gene is possibly TRBD2 (6 bases). V shed 6 bases and J shed 2 bases, with 17 bases lying between them. Germline CDR1 and CDR2: MNHNS and SASEGT. The CDR3 is 15 residues long. In nucleotides, the CDR3 is TGTGCCAGCAGCCCCGATAGCGGAGAAGCCTACGAGCAGTACTTC. It is translated as CASSPDSGEAYEQYF.

The chain has TRBV29-1 and TRBJ2-3; D is ambiguous. The length of the CDR3 is 14 residues. Germline loops: CDR1 SQVTM, CDR2 ANQGSEA. With 0 bases removed from V and 2 bases from J, the gap between germline ends came to 9 bases. CDR3 sequence: CSVEDGWSTDTQYF. The CDR3 DNA reads TGCAGCGTTGAAGACGGTTGGTCCACAGATACGCAGTATTTT.

The chain employs TRBV27 and TRBJ2-5; 10 nucleotides align to TRBD2. The CDR3 totals 18 residues. From germline, CDR1 is MNHEY and CDR2 SMNVEV (reference sequence). V lost 5 bases, J lost 4 bases, and 16 bases stayed unmatched. In DNA form, the CDR3 reads TGTGCCAGCAGTAGGGGGACGGTGAGCGGGAGGGTTGGAGAGACCCAGTACTTC. The encoded protein is CASSRGTVSGRVGETQYF.

V and J are TRBV9 and TRBJ1-1; 9 positions agree with TRBD1. The CDR3 sequence is 13 residues long. Germline V gene data show CDR1 as SGDLS and CDR2 as YYNGEE. With 4 bases clipped from V and 3 bases from J, the junction kept 1 base outside the gene matches. CDR3 nucleotides: TGTGCCAGCAGCCGGACAGGGGACACTGAAGCTTTCTTT. It is translated as CASSRTGDTEAFF.

DNA of the CDR3: TGTGCCAGCAGCTTAGTTGGGACAGTTGAAGCTTTCTTT. This sequence encodes CASSLVGTVEAFF. The chain is built from TRBV7-9 and TRBJ1-1; TRBD1 agrees at 7 bases. V lost 1 base and J lost 7; bases outside the gene matches: 3. This CDR3 spans 13 amino acids. The germline V gene has CDR1 SEHNR and CDR2 FQNEAQ (reference sequence). Variable domain in full (rest from reference TRBV7-9 and TRBJ1-1): DTGVSQNPRHKITKRGQNVTFRCDPISEHNRLYWYRQTLGQGPEFLTYFQNEAQLEKSRLLSDRFSAERPKGSFSTLEIQRTEQGDSAMYLCASSLVGTVEAFFGQGTRLTVV.